This is a list of T cell receptor beta chains from one sample in a study of CD8 T cells in ankylosing spondylitis. MiXCR was run by TCRdb on the 5' RACE reads, yielding one entry per CDR3 protein. This sample yields 100,000 to 150,000 distinct CDR3 sequences, of which over 6.5% are seen a single time; 9.5% to 15% belongs to the top ten. Specimen: blood, either unsorted or a sorted T cell fraction (not recorded which). The receptor set was obtained from a male donor with ankylosing spondylitis or in good health (not recorded which). CDR3s include the opening cysteine and the closing phenylalanine or tryptophan. D genes are given only for firm matches. Only some rows state a clone size, as once, few, many or a class for expanded clones.

clone size	V gene	D gene	J gene	CDR3 protein	CDR3 DNA
few	TRBV9	.	TRBJ2-3	CATGSTDTQYF	TGTGCCACGGGAAGCACAGATACGCAGTATTTT
many	TRBV5-1	TRBD1	TRBJ1-1	CASSLRQGMNTEAFF	TGCGCCAGCAGCCTGCGACAGGGAATGAACACTGAAGCTTTCTTT
.	TRBV20-1	.	TRBJ2-7	CSAAVRTLDPYEQYF	TGCAGTGCAGCAGTGCGGACCTTAGACCCCTACGAGCAGTACTTC
many	TRBV7-9	TRBD2	TRBJ2-3	CASSISGMGEDTQYF	TGTGCCAGCAGCATAAGCGGGATGGGGGAAGATACGCAGTATTTT
many	TRBV29-1	TRBD1	TRBJ2-7	CSVQWDRGWEQYF	TGCAGCGTTCAATGGGACAGGGGATGGGAGCAGTACTTC
many	TRBV7-2	.	TRBJ2-5	CASSTAGEGTQYF	TGTGCCAGCAGCACGGCAGGGGAGGGGACCCAGTACTTC
.	TRBV20-1	TRBD2	TRBJ2-3	CSARPLAGASDTQYF	TGCAGTGCTAGACCCCTAGCGGGGGCCTCGGATACGCAGTATTTT
.	TRBV3-1	.	TRBJ2-7	CASRPRRSGSYEQYF	TGTGCCAGCAGGCCAAGAAGAAGCGGCTCCTACGAGCAGTACTTC
many	TRBV20-1	.	TRBJ2-2	CSAREEGSNTGELFF	TGCAGTGCTAGAGAGGAGGGTAGTAATACCGGGGAGCTGTTTTTT
many	TRBV4-1	.	TRBJ2-2	CASSQPGGQKHTGELFF	TGCGCCAGCAGCCAACCGGGGGGACAGAAGCACACCGGGGAGCTGTTTTTT
many	TRBV7-9	TRBD2	TRBJ2-3	CATRLAGSDTQYF	TGTGCCACCAGACTAGCGGGGTCAGATACGCAGTATTTT
many	TRBV7-7	TRBD1	TRBJ2-7	CASSLAKGASYEQYF	TGTGCCAGCAGCTTAGCCAAGGGGGCCTCCTACGAGCAGTACTTC
many	TRBV12-3/TRBV12-4	.	TRBJ1-2	CASSLGSKLPDYTF	TGTGCCAGCAGCCTGGGATCCAAACTCCCTGACTACACCTTC
.	TRBV4-1	.	TRBJ1-5	CASSQDRGFGNQPQHF	TGCGCCAGCAGCCAAGACAGGGGTTTCGGCAATCAGCCCCAGCATTTT
many	TRBV7-2	.	TRBJ1-5	CASSLVVAQPQHF	TGTGCCAGCAGCTTAGTGGTGGCGCAGCCCCAGCATTTT
many	TRBV6-2/TRBV6-3	.	TRBJ2-7	CASSLDRPSSLVPITYEQYF	TGTGCCAGCAGTCTAGACCGCCCCTCTTCCCTGGTTCCTATCACCTACGAGCAGTACTTC
many	TRBV12-3/TRBV12-4	TRBD2	TRBJ2-1	CASTPSGNYNEQFF	TGTGCCAGCACCCCAAGCGGGAACTACAATGAGCAGTTCTTC